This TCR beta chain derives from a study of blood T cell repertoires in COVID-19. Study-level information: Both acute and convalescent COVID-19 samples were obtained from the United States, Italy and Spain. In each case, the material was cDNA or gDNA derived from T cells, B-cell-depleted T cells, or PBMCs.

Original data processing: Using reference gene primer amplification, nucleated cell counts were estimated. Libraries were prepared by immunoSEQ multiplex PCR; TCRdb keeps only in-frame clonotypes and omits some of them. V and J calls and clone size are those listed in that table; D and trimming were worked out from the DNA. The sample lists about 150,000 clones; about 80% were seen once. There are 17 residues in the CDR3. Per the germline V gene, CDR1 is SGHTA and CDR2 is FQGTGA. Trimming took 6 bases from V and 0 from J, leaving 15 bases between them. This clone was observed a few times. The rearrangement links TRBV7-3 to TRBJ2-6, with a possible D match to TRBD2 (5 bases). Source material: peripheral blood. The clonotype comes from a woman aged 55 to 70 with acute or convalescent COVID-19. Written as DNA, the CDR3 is TGTGCCAGCAGGGATCCGGACTTCTTCTCTGGGGCCAACGTCCTGACTTTC. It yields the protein CASRDPDFFSGANVLTF.